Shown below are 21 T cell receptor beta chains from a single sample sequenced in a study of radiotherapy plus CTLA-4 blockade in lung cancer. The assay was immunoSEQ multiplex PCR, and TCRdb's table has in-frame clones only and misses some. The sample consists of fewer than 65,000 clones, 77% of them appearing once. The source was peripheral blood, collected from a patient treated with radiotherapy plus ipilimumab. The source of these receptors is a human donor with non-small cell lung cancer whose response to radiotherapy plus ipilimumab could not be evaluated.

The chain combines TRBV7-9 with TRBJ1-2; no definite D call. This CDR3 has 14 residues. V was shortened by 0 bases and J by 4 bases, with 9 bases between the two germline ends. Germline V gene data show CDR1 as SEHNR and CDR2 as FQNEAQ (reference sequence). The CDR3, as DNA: TGTGCCAGCAGCTTAGCCGAGGGCGGCTATGGCTACACCTTC. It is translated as CASSLAEGGYGYTF. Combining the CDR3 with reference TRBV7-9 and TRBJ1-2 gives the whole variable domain DTGVSQNPRHKITKRGQNVTFRCDPISEHNRLYWYRQTLGQGPEFLTYFQNEAQLEKSRLLSDRFSAERPKGSFSTLEIQRTEQGDSAMYLCASSLAEGGYGYTFGSGTRLTVV.

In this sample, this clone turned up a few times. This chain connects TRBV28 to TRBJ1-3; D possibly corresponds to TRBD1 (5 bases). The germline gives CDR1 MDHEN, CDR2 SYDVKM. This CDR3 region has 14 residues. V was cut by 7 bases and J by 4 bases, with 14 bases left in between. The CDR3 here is CASTPRGAGNTIYF. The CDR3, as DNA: TGTGCCAGCACCCCAAGGGGCGCAGGAAACACCATATATTTT.

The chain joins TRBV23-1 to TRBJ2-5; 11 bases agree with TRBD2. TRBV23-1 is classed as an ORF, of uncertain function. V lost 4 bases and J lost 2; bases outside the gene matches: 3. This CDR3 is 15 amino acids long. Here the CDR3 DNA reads TGCGCCAGCAGTCCGGGACTAGCGGAACAAGAGACCCAGTACTTC. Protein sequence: CASSPGLAEQETQYF.

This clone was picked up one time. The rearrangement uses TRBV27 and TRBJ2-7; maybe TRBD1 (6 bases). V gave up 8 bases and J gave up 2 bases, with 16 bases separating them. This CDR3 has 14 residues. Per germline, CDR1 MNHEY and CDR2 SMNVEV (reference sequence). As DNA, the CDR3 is TGTGCCAGCCGAGGGGACACTTACCCCTACGAGCAGTACTTC. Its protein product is CASRGDTYPYEQYF.

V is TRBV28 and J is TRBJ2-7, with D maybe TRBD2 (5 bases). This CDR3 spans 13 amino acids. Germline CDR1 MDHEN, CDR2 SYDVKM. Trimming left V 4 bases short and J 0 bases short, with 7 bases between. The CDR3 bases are TGTGCCAGCAGTTCCGGGAACTCCTACGAGCAGTACTTC. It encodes CASSSGNSYEQYF.

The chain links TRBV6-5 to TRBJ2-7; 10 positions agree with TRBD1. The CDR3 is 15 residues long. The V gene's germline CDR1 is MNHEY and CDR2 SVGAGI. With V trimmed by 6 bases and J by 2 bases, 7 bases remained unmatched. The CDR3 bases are TGTGCCAGCAGCGACAGGGGGCGCTTTGCCTACGAGCAGTACTTC. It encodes CASSDRGRFAYEQYF.

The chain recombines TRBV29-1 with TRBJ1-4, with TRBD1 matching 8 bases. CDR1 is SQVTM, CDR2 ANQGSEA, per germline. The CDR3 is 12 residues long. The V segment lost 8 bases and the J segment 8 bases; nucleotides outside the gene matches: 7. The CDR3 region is CSIRQGREKLFF. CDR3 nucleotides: TGCAGCATCCGACAGGGGCGGGAAAAACTGTTTTTT.

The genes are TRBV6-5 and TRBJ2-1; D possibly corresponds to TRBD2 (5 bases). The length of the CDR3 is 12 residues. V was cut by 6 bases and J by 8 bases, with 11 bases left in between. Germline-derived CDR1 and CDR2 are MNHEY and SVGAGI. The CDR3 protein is CASSQREYEQFF. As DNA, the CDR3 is TGTGCCAGCAGCCAAAGGGAGTATGAGCAGTTCTTC.

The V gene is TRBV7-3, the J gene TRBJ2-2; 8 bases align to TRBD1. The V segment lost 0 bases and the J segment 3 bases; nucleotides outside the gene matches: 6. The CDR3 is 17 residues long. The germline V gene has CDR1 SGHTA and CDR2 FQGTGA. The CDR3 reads CASSLTSQGAYTGELFF. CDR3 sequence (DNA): TGTGCCAGCAGCTTAACGAGTCAGGGGGCGTACACCGGGGAGCTGTTTTTT.

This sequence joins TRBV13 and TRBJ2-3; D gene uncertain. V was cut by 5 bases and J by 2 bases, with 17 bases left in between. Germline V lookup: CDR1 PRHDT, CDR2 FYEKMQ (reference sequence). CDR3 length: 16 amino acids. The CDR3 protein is CASSLGGGSNTDTQYF. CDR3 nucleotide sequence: TGTGCCAGCAGCCTCGGTGGCGGTAGTAACACAGATACGCAGTATTTT.

The DNA of the CDR3 is TGCGCCAGCAGCTTGTGGGAGGGGGGGGCCTACGAGCAGTACTTC. The encoded protein is CASSLWEGGAYEQYF. V is TRBV5-1 and J is TRBJ2-5; D is perhaps TRBD2 (7 bases). The DNA end favors TRBJ2-7, so the J call may be wrong. The CDR3 loop spans 15 amino acids. Germline V gives CDR1 SGHRS, CDR2 YFSETQ.

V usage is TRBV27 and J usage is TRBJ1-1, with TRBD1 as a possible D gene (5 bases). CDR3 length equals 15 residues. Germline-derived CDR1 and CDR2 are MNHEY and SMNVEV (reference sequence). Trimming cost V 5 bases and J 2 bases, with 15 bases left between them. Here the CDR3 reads CASSPRRGGNTEAFF. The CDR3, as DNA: TGTGCCAGCAGTCCACGTCGGGGGGGTAACACTGAAGCTTTCTTT.

The CDR3 DNA reads as TGCGCCAGCAGCTTGGGGCAGGGGGCCAACTATGGCTACACCTTC. Its protein is CASSLGQGANYGYTF. This rearrangement joins TRBV5-1 to TRBJ1-2; 8 bases align to TRBD1. The CDR3 runs 15 residues. V trimming: 0 bases; J trimming: 2 bases; junction bases outside the gene matches: 3. CDR1 and CDR2 (germline): SGHRS, YFSETQ.

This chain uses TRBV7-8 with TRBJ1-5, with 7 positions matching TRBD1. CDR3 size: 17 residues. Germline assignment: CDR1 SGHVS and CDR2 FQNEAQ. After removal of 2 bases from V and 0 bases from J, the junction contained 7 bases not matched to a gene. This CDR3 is CASSLIRGEYSNQPQHF. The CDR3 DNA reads TGTGCCAGCAGCTTAATCAGGGGGGAATATAGCAATCAGCCCCAGCATTTT.

The CDR3: CASSPQGATVGEQYF. Written as DNA, the CDR3 is TGTGCCAGCAGTCCACAGGGGGCAACCGTTGGCGAGCAGTACTTC. This chain joins TRBV6-6 and TRBJ2-7, with 9 bases fitting TRBD1. Trimming cost V 5 bases and J 6 bases; bases outside gene matches: 11. This CDR3 spans 15 amino acids. Germline V lookup: CDR1 MNHNY, CDR2 SVGAGI (reference sequence).

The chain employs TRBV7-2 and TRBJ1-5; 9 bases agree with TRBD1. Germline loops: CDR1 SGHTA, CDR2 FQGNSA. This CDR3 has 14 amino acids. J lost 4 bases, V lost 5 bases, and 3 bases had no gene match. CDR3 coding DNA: TGTGCCAGCAGCCCAGGACAGGGGAATCAGCCCCAGCATTTT. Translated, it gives CASSPGQGNQPQHF.

CDR3 coding DNA: TGTGCCAGCAGCTCCCCGAGTTTTAATGGCCTCCACTTT. It specifies CASSSPSFNGLHF. The chain combines TRBV28 with TRBJ1-6; unclear D gene. The CDR3 has 13 residues. Per the germline V gene, CDR1 is MDHEN and CDR2 is SYDVKM. V was shortened by 6 bases and J by 15 bases, with 18 bases between the two germline ends.

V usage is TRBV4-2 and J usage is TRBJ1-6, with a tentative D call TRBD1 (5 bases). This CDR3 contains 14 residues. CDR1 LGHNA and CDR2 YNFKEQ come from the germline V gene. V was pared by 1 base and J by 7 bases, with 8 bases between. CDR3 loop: CASSQGQWNSPLHF. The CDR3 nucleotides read TGTGCCAGCAGCCAAGGACAGTGGAATTCACCCCTCCACTTT.

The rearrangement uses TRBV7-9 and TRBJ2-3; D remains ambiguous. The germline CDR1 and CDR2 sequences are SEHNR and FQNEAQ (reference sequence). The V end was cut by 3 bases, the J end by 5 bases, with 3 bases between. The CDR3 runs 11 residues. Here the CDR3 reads CASSFGDTQYF. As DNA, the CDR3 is TGTGCCAGCAGCTTCGGAGATACGCAGTATTTT.

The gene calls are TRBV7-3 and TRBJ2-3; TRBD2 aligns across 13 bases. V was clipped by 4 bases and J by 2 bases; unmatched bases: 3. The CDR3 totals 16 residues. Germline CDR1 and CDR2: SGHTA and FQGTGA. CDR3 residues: CASSSGLAGATDTQYF. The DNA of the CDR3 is TGTGCCAGCAGCTCCGGACTAGCGGGGGCCACAGATACGCAGTATTTT.

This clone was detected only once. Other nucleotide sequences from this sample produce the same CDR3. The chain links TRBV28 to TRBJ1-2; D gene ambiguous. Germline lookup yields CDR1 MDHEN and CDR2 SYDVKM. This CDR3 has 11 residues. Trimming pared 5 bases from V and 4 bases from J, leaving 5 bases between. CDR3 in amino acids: CASSPGYGYTF. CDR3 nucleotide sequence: TGTGCCAGCAGTCCAGGCTATGGCTACACCTTC.